The source of this T cell receptor (beta chain) is a study of spatial heterogeneity in lung cancer. Study at large: Bulk RNA-seq from matched material yielded a T cell module score that correlated strongly with TCR transcript counts in tumor regions. Overall study findings and caveats: Expanded alpha and beta TCR counts within tumors tracked tumor mutation counts. Ubiquitous and regional nonsynonymous mutation counts were tracked by ubiquitous and regional expanded TCR counts, respectively.

Unique molecular identifiers tagged every individual TCR cDNA molecule. TCRdb reanalysed the 5' RACE reads using MiXCR and keeps one entry per CDR3 protein. The repertoire has around 95,000 distinct CDR3 sequences, roughly 4.5% of them found once; the top ten carry roughly 20%. V shed 0 bases and J shed 4 bases, with 16 bases lying between them. The CDR3 consists of 15 residues. Germline values: CDR1 DFQATT, CDR2 SNEGSKA (reference sequence). In this sample, this clonotype turned up many times. Its antigen remains unidentified. The sample's time point: sample taken at primary tumor resection. Sequencing of whole RNA from tumor, nontumor lung or frozen PBMC involved no sorting.

The sequencing here drew on lung tumor tissue, taken at surgery. This clonotype was sampled from a male donor with early-stage non-small cell lung cancer. The chain carries TRBV20-1 and TRBJ2-7; TRBD2 might be the D (6 bases). The CDR3 nucleotides read TGCAGTGCTAGAGATCGTCGCGGGACGGGGTACGAGCAGTACTTC. It yields the protein CSARDRRGTGYEQYF.